One and the same sample provided the 15 T cell receptor beta chains below, sequenced in a study of shared clonotypes between healthy human individuals. The data were produced by immunoSEQ multiplex PCR, yet TCRdb's version contains in-frame clones alone and is incomplete. The sample lists some 1,600,000 clones; around 98% were seen once. Sequencing was done on a sample of naive CD4+ T cells sorted from blood. Subset meaning: CD45RA+ positively selected. Receptors originate from a man between 25 and 39 years old in good health.

This chain connects TRBV10-3 to TRBJ2-1, with 7 bases fitting TRBD2. Per germline, CDR1 ENHRY and CDR2 SYGVKD. Germline trimming cut 10 bases from V and 2 bases from J; bases unmatched to any gene: 20. The CDR3 loop spans 18 amino acids. This CDR3 reads CATGLGASGLSAYNEQFF. CDR3 DNA: TGTGCCACCGGGTTAGGGGCTAGCGGTCTATCAGCCTACAATGAGCAGTTCTTC.

The V and J genes are TRBV28 and TRBJ1-2, with D possibly TRBD1 on 5 matching bases. Trimming cost V 1 base and J 4 bases, with 19 bases left between them. This CDR3 is built from 17 residues. Germline V gene sequence: CDR1 MDHEN, CDR2 SYDVKM. CDR3 residues: CASSLSFDSLPVYGYTF. The DNA for the CDR3 is TGTGCCAGCAGTTTATCCTTTGACAGTCTACCCGTCTATGGCTACACCTTC.

V gene TRBV6-6 combines with J gene TRBJ2-5; a possible D gene is TRBD1 (5 bases). Germline CDR1 and CDR2: MNHNY and SVGAGI (reference sequence). This CDR3 comprises 11 residues. Trimming left V 2 bases short and J 12 bases short, with 10 bases between. The CDR3 loop is CASSYAAGKYF. The CDR3 region has the DNA TGTGCCAGCAGTTACGCGGCAGGGAAGTACTTC.

V gene TRBV28 combines with J gene TRBJ2-2; 7 bases map to TRBD1. Germline loops: CDR1 MDHEN, CDR2 SYDVKM. V shed 5 bases, J shed 9 bases, and the junction held 9 bases outside the gene matches. The CDR3 has 14 amino acids. The CDR3 sequence is CASSLDRVLRELFF. The CDR3 DNA sequence: TGTGCCAGCAGTCTCGACAGGGTCTTGCGGGAGCTGTTTTTT. Complete variable domain (other parts from reference TRBV28 and TRBJ2-2): DVKVTQSSRYLVKRTGEKVFLECVQDMDHENMFWYRQDPGLGLRLIYFSYDVKMKEKGDIPEGYSVSREKKERFSLILESASTNQTSMYLCASSLDRVLRELFFGEGSRLTVL.

This clone was observed a handful of times. The chain carries TRBV19 and TRBJ2-2; tentatively, D is TRBD2 (5 bases). The V and J ends lost 4 bases and 0 bases respectively, with 12 bases between them. CDR1 is LNHDA, CDR2 SQIVND, per germline (reference sequence). This CDR3 comprises 16 residues. CDR3 sequence (DNA): TGTGCCAGTAGTACCCTAGGACTGACGAACACCGGGGAGCTGTTTTTT. It is translated as CASSTLGLTNTGELFF.

CDR3 region: CASTSDRAGYTF. In nucleotides, the CDR3 is TGTGCCAGCACGTCAGACAGGGCGGGCTACACCTTC. This chain links TRBV2 with TRBJ1-2, with 7 bases aligning to TRBD1. The CDR3 sequence is 12 residues long. V lost 7 bases and J lost 8; bases outside the gene matches: 7. CDR1 SNHLY and CDR2 FYNNEI come from the germline V gene.

The chain uses TRBV2 and TRBJ2-3; 7 bases match TRBD2. Germline loops: CDR1 SNHLY, CDR2 FYNNEI. J lost 0 bases, V lost 7 bases, and 7 bases had no gene match. CDR3 length: 15 residues. The CDR3 region is CASILASGSTDTQYF. For the CDR3, the DNA is TGTGCCAGCATCTTAGCTAGCGGAAGCACAGATACGCAGTATTTT.

V gene TRBV7-9 combines with J gene TRBJ2-2, with 10 bases identical to TRBD2. The length of the CDR3 is 14 residues. V shed 5 bases and J 8 bases; nucleotides not matched to a gene: 5. Germline V gene sequence: CDR1 SEHNR, CDR2 FQNEAQ (reference sequence). Here the CDR3 DNA reads TGTGCCAGCAGCCGGGGACTAGCGTCGGGGGAGCTGTTTTTT. It is translated as CASSRGLASGELFF.

The CDR3 protein is CASSLPSAAGEQFF. DNA for the CDR3: TGTGCCAGCAGTTTACCCTCGGCAGCCGGTGAGCAGTTCTTC. The rearrangement links TRBV27 to TRBJ2-1; D ambiguous. This CDR3 is built from 14 residues. Germline V gene sequence: CDR1 MNHEY, CDR2 SMNVEV (reference sequence). V gave up 2 bases and J gave up 9 bases, with 14 bases separating them.

The chain links TRBV5-4 to TRBJ2-6, with 10 bases aligning to TRBD1. The CDR3 extends over 15 amino acids. V trimming: 9 bases; J trimming: 1 base; junction bases outside the gene matches: 4. Germline assignment: CDR1 SGHNT and CDR2 YYREEE (reference sequence). Here the CDR3 DNA reads TGTGCCACTAGACAGGGGGCTTCTGGGGCCAACGTCCTGACTTTC. This gives the protein CATRQGASGANVLTF.

V gene TRBV15 combines with J gene TRBJ2-3; the match to TRBD2 covers 10 bases. Germline trimming cut 5 bases from V and 5 bases from J; bases unmatched to any gene: 10. This CDR3 spans 16 amino acids. Germline CDR1 reads LNHNV; CDR2 reads YYDKDF (reference sequence). CDR3 residues: CATSPGAASGRDTQYF. The CDR3, as DNA: TGTGCCACCAGCCCCGGGGCGGCTAGCGGGAGAGATACGCAGTATTTT.

This chain connects TRBV5-6 to TRBJ2-7, with D tentatively TRBD1 or TRBD2 (5 bases each). The CDR3 covers 16 residues. The V gene lost 5 bases and the J gene lost 0 bases, with 18 bases spanning the gap. Germline V gene sequence: CDR1 SGHDT, CDR2 YYEEEE. CDR3 loop: CASSPGGALPSYEQYF. The CDR3 DNA reads TGTGCCAGCAGTCCTGGGGGAGCGCTTCCCTCCTACGAGCAGTACTTC. The complete variable domain, with remaining parts taken from reference TRBV5-6 and TRBJ2-7, reads DAGVTQSPTHLIKTRGQQVTLRCSPKSGHDTVSWYQQALGQGPQFIFQYYEEEERQRGNFPDRFSGHQFPNYSSELNVNALLLGDSALYLCASSPGGALPSYEQYFGPGTRLTVT.

The chain has TRBV7-6 and TRBJ2-3; 9 nucleotides line up with TRBD1. The CDR3 length is 17 residues. The trim removed 5 bases at V and 6 bases at J, leaving 15 bases unmatched. Germline CDR1 SGHVS, CDR2 FNYEAQ. CDR3: CASSPVPGQGYSDTQYF. The CDR3 coding sequence is TGTGCCAGCAGCCCCGTACCGGGACAGGGATATTCGGATACGCAGTATTTT.

The V gene is TRBV9, the J gene TRBJ2-7, with D unclear. The V end lost 3 bases, the J end lost 4 bases, and 14 bases lay between the germline ends. The CDR3 has 14 amino acids. The V gene's germline CDR1 is SGDLS and CDR2 YYNGEE. CDR3 nucleotides: TGTGCCAGCAGCGCCTCTCTAGGAACGTACGAGCAGTACTTC. It encodes CASSASLGTYEQYF. The whole variable domain, filled in from reference TRBV9 and TRBJ2-7, reads DSGVTQTPKHLITATGQRVTLRCSPRSGDLSVYWYQQSLDQGLQFLIQYYNGEERAKGNILERFSAQQFPDLHSELNLSSLELGDSALYFCASSASLGTYEQYFGPGTRLTVT.

V gene TRBV11-2 combines with J gene TRBJ1-1; TRBD1 aligns across 7 bases. Germline-derived CDR1 and CDR2 are SGHAT and FQNNGV. CDR3 length: 15 amino acids. J was trimmed by 6 bases and V by 5 bases; bases with no gene match: 12. CDR3 coding DNA: TGTGCCAGCAGCCCACCAGGGCAGGGGGACCCTGAAGCTTTCTTT. Translation gives CASSPPGQGDPEAFF.